The 13 T cell receptor beta chains reported below all come from one sample, sequenced in a study of blood T cell repertoires in COVID-19. Repertoires were generated with immunoSEQ multiplex PCR, while TCRdb's copy carries only in-frame clones and drops some. This sample yields under 150,000 clones, of which 79% are seen a single time; roughly 3.4% belongs to the top ten. The sequenced sample consisted of peripheral blood. These receptors were collected from a man in his 60s with acute or convalescent COVID-19.

V and J are TRBV2 and TRBJ1-2, with unresolved D. In germline, CDR1 is SNHLY, CDR2 FYNNEI. The CDR3 is 13 residues long. V was trimmed by 4 bases and J by 5 bases, leaving 11 bases between them. CDR3 nucleotide sequence: TGTGCCAGCAGTGCTTTCCTTTTTTATGGCTACACCTTC. This gives the protein CASSAFLFYGYTF. The full variable domain, completed using reference TRBV2 and TRBJ1-2, is EPEVTQTPSHQVTQMGQEVILRCVPISNHLYFYWYRQILGQKVEFLVSFYNNEISEKSEIFDDQFSVERPDGSNFTLKIRSTKLEDSAMYFCASSAFLFYGYTFGSGTRLTVV.

The table lists this clone with a few counts. The chain couples TRBV5-1 to TRBJ2-2, with TRBD1 identical over 9 bases. This CDR3 has 17 amino acids. Germline-derived CDR1 and CDR2 are SGHRS and YFSETQ. V was pared by 0 bases and J by 3 bases, with 6 bases of the junction left unmatched. CDR3 DNA sequence: TGCGCCAGCAGCTTGGCGGGACAGGGAAGGGACACCGGGGAGCTGTTTTTT. Its translation is CASSLAGQGRDTGELFF. The complete variable domain, with remaining parts taken from reference TRBV5-1 and TRBJ2-2, reads KAGVTQTPRYLIKTRGQQVTLSCSPISGHRSVSWYQQTPGQGLQFLFEYFSETQRNKGNFPGRFSGRQFSNSRSEMNVSTLELGDSALYLCASSLAGQGRDTGELFFGEGSRLTVL.

This chain links TRBV5-1 with TRBJ1-1, with a tentative D call TRBD1 (6 bases). Germline V gives CDR1 SGHRS, CDR2 YFSETQ. Trimming took off 4 bases at V and 2 bases at J, with 12 bases between the two ends. CDR3 length: 14 residues. The CDR3 loop reads CASSAQGPNTEAFF. In DNA, the CDR3 is TGCGCCAGCAGCGCACAGGGCCCAAACACTGAAGCTTTCTTT.

This chain joins TRBV13 and TRBJ1-1; D gene unclear. V dropped 2 bases and J dropped 3 bases, with 10 bases sitting between them. The CDR3 loop spans 14 amino acids. CDR1 and CDR2 from the germline V gene are PRHDT and FYEKMQ (reference sequence). This chain's CDR3 is CASSLPGLDTEAFF. CDR3 nucleotides: TGTGCCAGCAGCTTACCGGGGTTGGACACTGAAGCTTTCTTT.

This clone has just a few counts. The chain carries TRBV3-1 (or the pseudogene TRBV3-2) and TRBJ1-2; 8 bases match TRBD1. The ends lost 1 base at V and 2 bases at J; junction bases unmatched: 0. Germline-derived CDR1 and CDR2 are LGHDT and YNNKEL (reference sequence). The CDR3 length is 14 residues. The DNA of the CDR3 is TGTGCCAGCAGCCAAGCAGGGGGCAACTATGGCTACACCTTC. Encoded protein: CASSQAGGNYGYTF.

This chain connects TRBV29-1 to TRBJ2-5, with TRBD2 identical over 9 bases. There are 14 residues in the CDR3. With V trimmed by 6 bases and J by 5 bases, 10 bases remained unmatched. Germline V gene lookup returns CDR1 SQVTM and CDR2 ANQGSEA. The CDR3 DNA reads as TGCAGCGTGGGGGAAGCGGGAGGTCAGGAGACCCAGTACTTC. Protein: CSVGEAGGQETQYF.

This chain links TRBV9 with TRBJ1-2; unclear D gene. The CDR3 is 13 residues long. Deletions cut 0 bases from V and 9 bases from J, with 12 bases between. Germline V CDR1 and CDR2: SGDLS, YYNGEE. CDR3 loop: CASSVGLRTRYTF. In nucleotides, the CDR3 is TGTGCCAGCAGCGTAGGACTCCGTACCCGCTACACCTTC.

The CDR3 DNA reads as TGTGCCAGCAGTTTTTTGGGACAGTACGAGCAGTACTTC. The encoded protein is CASSFLGQYEQYF. V and J are TRBV28 and TRBJ2-7; 7 nucleotides line up with TRBD1. The V gene end was trimmed by 3 bases and the J gene end by 4 bases; junction bases not matched to a gene: 3. Per the germline V gene, CDR1 is MDHEN and CDR2 is SYDVKM. The CDR3 extends over 13 amino acids.

This clone appeared a few times. The chain uses TRBV27 and TRBJ2-7, with TRBD1 as a possible D gene (6 bases). Germline lookup yields CDR1 MNHEY and CDR2 SMNVEV (reference sequence). Trimming pared 3 bases from V and 2 bases from J, leaving 8 bases between. This CDR3 has 13 residues. CDR3 bases: TGTGCCAGCAGTTTTCGGGACACCTACGAGCAGTACTTC. Translation gives CASSFRDTYEQYF.

The chain employs TRBV28 and TRBJ1-1; no definite D call. Looked up from germline, CDR1 is MDHEN and CDR2 is SYDVKM. Trimming cost V 2 bases and J 8 bases, with 6 bases left between them. The CDR3 contains 11 residues. CDR3 bases: TGTGCCAGCAGTTTAAACCGGGAAGCTTTCTTT. It is translated as CASSLNREAFF.

The chain's CDR3 is CASSTTGTGNIQYF. The CDR3 DNA follows: TGTGCCAGTAGTACCACCGGGACAGGGAACATTCAGTACTTC. The chain links TRBV19 to TRBJ2-4; 9 bases map to TRBD1. The CDR3 runs to 14 residues. Trimming at V came to 4 bases and at J to 7 bases, leaving 5 bases not matched to a gene. The V gene's germline CDR1 is LNHDA and CDR2 SQIVND (reference sequence).

This rearrangement joins TRBV28 to TRBJ2-7, with TRBD1 matching 7 bases. Germline V gives CDR1 MDHEN, CDR2 SYDVKM. Trimming removed 2 bases from V and 9 bases from J; junction bases left unmatched: 13. The CDR3 contains 15 residues. The CDR3 DNA reads TGTGCCAGCAGTTTACCTCAGGGGGAAACTACGGTGCAGTACTTC. As protein: CASSLPQGETTVQYF.

The CDR3 bases are TGTGCCAGCAGCACCTCTAGCGGGTCCGCCTACGAGCAGTACTTC. Its protein product is CASSTSSGSAYEQYF. This chain connects TRBV9 to TRBJ2-7, with 8 positions matching TRBD2. This CDR3 spans 15 amino acids. CDR1 is SGDLS, CDR2 YYNGEE, per germline. V lost 4 bases and J lost 2; bases outside the gene matches: 8.